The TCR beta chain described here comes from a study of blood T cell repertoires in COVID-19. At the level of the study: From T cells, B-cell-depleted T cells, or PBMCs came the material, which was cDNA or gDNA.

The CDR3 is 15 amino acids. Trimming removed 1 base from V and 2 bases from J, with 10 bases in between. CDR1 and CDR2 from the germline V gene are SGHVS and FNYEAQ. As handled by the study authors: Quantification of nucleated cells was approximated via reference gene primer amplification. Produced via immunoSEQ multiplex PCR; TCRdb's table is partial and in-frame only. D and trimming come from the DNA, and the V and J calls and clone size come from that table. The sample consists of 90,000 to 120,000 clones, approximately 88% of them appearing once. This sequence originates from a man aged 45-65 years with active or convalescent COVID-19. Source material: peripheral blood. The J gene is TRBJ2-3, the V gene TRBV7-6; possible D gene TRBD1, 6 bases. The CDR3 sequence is CASSLVGQSTDTQYF. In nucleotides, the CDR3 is TGTGCCAGCAGCTTAGTCGGACAGTCCACAGATACGCAGTATTTT.